Presented here are 32 T cell receptor beta chains from one specimen sequenced in a study of CXCR3-negative and CXCR3-positive naive CD8 T cells. Via 5' RACE with UMI labels, TRB cDNA libraries were prepared. Using the 5' RACE reads, TCRdb records one entry per CDR3 protein without DNA. Here the sample table reports some 140,000 distinct CDR3 sequences. Their recognized antigens are unknown. Study-wide points: The study found more hydrophobic TRB CDR3s in CXCR3-positive naive cells than in CXCR3-negative naive cells.

The source material was naive CXCR3+ CD8+ T cells from blood. Stated subset: CD45RO-CCR7+CD27+CD95- naive CD8+ T cells expressing CXCR3 (TNR3+). The receptors originated from a human donor in good health. Some clones in this sample may be carry-over from other donors' samples.

The rearrangement uses TRBV28 and TRBJ2-5. The CDR3 length is 15 residues. From germline, CDR1 is MDHEN and CDR2 SYDVKM. CDR3 region: CASSLTEALQETQYF.

The chain recombines TRBV7-2 with TRBJ2-1; TCRdb outputs TRBD2, but without DNA this stays unchecked. The CDR3 covers 15 residues. CDR1 is SGHTA, CDR2 FQGNSA, per germline. CDR3 amino acids: CASSPVEAYYNEQFF. The full variable domain, rest sourced from reference TRBV7-2 and TRBJ2-1, is GAGVSQSPSNKVTEKGKDVELRCDPISGHTALYWYRQSLGQGLEFLIYFQGNSAPDKSGLPSDRFSAERTGGSVSTLTIQRTQQEDSAVYLCASSPVEAYYNEQFFGPGTRLTVL.

This chain uses TRBV20-1 with TRBJ2-1; as DNA is missing, the TRBD1 call by TCRdb cannot be tested. The CDR3 spans 12 residues. CDR1 is DFQATT, CDR2 SNEGSKA, per germline (reference sequence). CDR3 sequence reads: CSARRDGNEQFF.

This rearrangement joins TRBV4-3 to TRBJ2-7. Germline V CDR1 and CDR2: LGHNA, YSLEER. This CDR3 region has 15 residues. CDR3 residues: CASSQDRLGNDEQYF.

The chain recombines TRBV6-6 with TRBJ2-1; the TCRdb D gene call, TRBD2, has no DNA to confirm it. This CDR3 region has 18 residues. In germline, CDR1 is MNHNY, CDR2 SVGAGI (reference sequence). The CDR3 region is CASSYSGESETRANEQFF.

CDR3 region: CASSQEGRGHNEQFF. The chain has TRBV4-2 and TRBJ2-1; the D gene TCRdb calls, TRBD1, cannot be checked with no DNA. This CDR3 spans 15 amino acids. Germline V gene data show CDR1 as LGHNA and CDR2 as YNFKEQ.

The gene calls are TRBV7-9 and TRBJ2-1. The CDR3 spans 13 residues. Germline CDR1 SEHNR, CDR2 FQNEAQ (reference sequence). The CDR3 here is CASSLVTVNEQFF.

J is TRBJ2-7 and V is TRBV27. The length of the CDR3 is 13 residues. Germline CDR1 is MNHEY and CDR2 is SMNVEV (reference sequence). CDR3 residues: CASSLVGAPEQYF.

The V gene is TRBV11-2, the J gene TRBJ2-7; TCRdb returns TRBD2, unconfirmable since there is no DNA. The CDR3 runs to 16 residues. The germline V gene encodes CDR1 SGHAT and CDR2 FQNNGV. This CDR3 reads CASSSREASPVYEQYF.

The rearrangement uses TRBV11-2 and TRBJ2-7. This CDR3 has 12 amino acids. Germline loops: CDR1 SGHAT, CDR2 FQNNGV. This chain's CDR3 is CASSLKAYEQYF.

The chain carries TRBV12-3 or TRBV12-4 and TRBJ2-2; TCRdb's D gene call, TRBD1, goes unchecked for lack of DNA. The CDR3 sequence is 16 residues long. The CDR3 sequence is CASSSPTKTSSGELFF.

V gene TRBV2 combines with J gene TRBJ2-7; without DNA, the TCRdb call of TRBD2 cannot be checked. Germline-derived CDR1 and CDR2 are SNHLY and FYNNEI. The CDR3 sequence is 12 residues long. CDR3 protein: CASEVPPYEQYF.

This chain joins TRBV7-3 and TRBJ2-6; TCRdb designates TRBD1, a call that cannot be tested without DNA. Germline V gives CDR1 SGHTA, CDR2 FQGTGA. The length of the CDR3 is 19 residues. CDR3 protein: CASSDIRDRGSSGANVLTF.

This chain links TRBV19 with TRBJ1-2; TCRdb's D gene call, TRBD1, goes unchecked for lack of DNA. The CDR3 loop spans 13 amino acids. The germline V gene has CDR1 LNHDA and CDR2 SQIVND (reference sequence). The CDR3 here is CASTFSGTDGYTF. Supplemented by reference TRBV19 and TRBJ1-2, the full variable domain reads DGGITQSPKYLFRKEGQNVTLSCEQNLNHDAMYWYRQDPGQGLRLIYYSQIVNDFQKGDIAEGYSVSREKKESFPLTVTSAQKNPTAFYLCASTFSGTDGYTFGSGTRLTVV.

The rearrangement links TRBV13 to TRBJ2-7. The CDR3 runs to 14 residues. Germline CDR1 reads PRHDT; CDR2 reads FYEKMQ (reference sequence). The CDR3 here is CASSLGPETGEQYF.

The rearrangement uses TRBV4-1 and TRBJ2-5; TCRdb's D gene call, TRBD2, goes unchecked for lack of DNA. The length of the CDR3 is 15 residues. CDR1 is MGHRA and CDR2 is YSYEKL in the germline V gene. This CDR3 reads CASSQENGLRETQYF.

The chain links TRBV9 to TRBJ2-1; no DNA is available, so the TRBD2 call from TCRdb remains unchecked. CDR3 length: 17 residues. CDR1 and CDR2 (germline): SGDLS, YYNGEE. This chain's CDR3 is CASSVGTGRDLYNEQFF.

This chain connects TRBV28 to TRBJ2-1; without DNA, the TCRdb call of TRBD1 cannot be checked. Germline-derived CDR1 and CDR2 are MDHEN and SYDVKM. This CDR3 region has 13 residues. The chain's CDR3 is CASSLTGLSEQLF.

The genes are TRBV6-5 and TRBJ2-1; absent DNA, TCRdb's TRBD1 call cannot be checked. Germline V gene data show CDR1 as MNHEY and CDR2 as SVGAGI. The CDR3 runs to 14 residues. The CDR3 spells CASRRQGENNEQFF.

The chain combines TRBV12-3 or TRBV12-4 with TRBJ1-2; TCRdb picks TRBD1, but there is no DNA to check that call. The CDR3 covers 13 residues. This CDR3 is CASGQGARYGYTF.

The rearrangement links TRBV7-9 to TRBJ2-2. Germline CDR1 reads SEHNR; CDR2 reads FQNEAQ (reference sequence). The CDR3 has 13 residues. This CDR3 is CASSPLRTGELFF.

The chain is built from TRBV29-1 and TRBJ2-1; the D call from TCRdb, TRBD1, cannot be confirmed without DNA. This CDR3 has 17 residues. Germline V gene lookup returns CDR1 SQVTM and CDR2 ANQGSEA. The CDR3 loop reads CSVEDPGTAAPYNEQFF.

This sequence joins TRBV20-1 and TRBJ2-7; the D gene TCRdb calls, TRBD2, cannot be checked with no DNA. Germline assignment: CDR1 DFQATT and CDR2 SNEGSKA (reference sequence). The CDR3 runs 18 residues. The CDR3 sequence is CSARDSRLAGGDSYEQYF.

The chain combines TRBV5-6 with TRBJ1-4. CDR1 SGHDT and CDR2 YYEEEE come from the germline V gene. This CDR3 comprises 16 residues. The CDR3: CASSLGHLGYNEKLFF.

The chain links TRBV20-1 to TRBJ2-7; TCRdb returns TRBD1, unconfirmable since there is no DNA. CDR1 and CDR2 (germline): DFQATT, SNEGSKA (reference sequence). This CDR3 comprises 15 residues. Here the CDR3 reads CSAEGQGVESYEQYF.

This chain uses TRBV4-1 with TRBJ2-1; TCRdb's D gene call, TRBD2, goes unchecked for lack of DNA. The CDR3 contains 16 residues. Germline assignment: CDR1 MGHRA and CDR2 YSYEKL. This CDR3 reads CASSQEGLAGSNEQFF.

This rearrangement joins TRBV29-1 to TRBJ1-1. The CDR3 is 14 amino acids. Germline V gene sequence: CDR1 SQVTM, CDR2 ANQGSEA. CDR3 in amino acids: CSVGPEPMNTEAFF.

This chain joins TRBV6-5 and TRBJ1-4. Germline assignment: CDR1 MNHEY and CDR2 SVGAGI. The CDR3 length is 13 residues. CDR3 sequence: CASSYRVGEKLFF.

The J gene is TRBJ1-2, the V gene TRBV28; TCRdb's assignment of TRBD1 cannot be checked, as there is no DNA. From germline, CDR1 is MDHEN and CDR2 SYDVKM. CDR3 size: 13 residues. CDR3 protein: CASSRTTGYGYTF.

This chain joins TRBV3-1 and TRBJ2-3. This CDR3 has 11 amino acids. Germline V gene lookup returns CDR1 LGHDT and CDR2 YNNKEL (reference sequence). CDR3 residues: CASSQDAPQYF.

The chain carries TRBV24-1 and TRBJ2-1; TCRdb's assignment of TRBD2 cannot be checked, as there is no DNA. Germline V gives CDR1 KGHDR, CDR2 SFDVKD. The CDR3 loop spans 16 amino acids. This chain's CDR3 is CATSDFGTSGKDEQFF.

The chain recombines TRBV15 with TRBJ1-1; TCRdb designates TRBD1, a call that cannot be tested without DNA. The CDR3 is made up of 13 amino acids. CDR1 is LNHNV and CDR2 is YYDKDF in the germline V gene (reference sequence). This CDR3 reads CATSADRVTEAFF.